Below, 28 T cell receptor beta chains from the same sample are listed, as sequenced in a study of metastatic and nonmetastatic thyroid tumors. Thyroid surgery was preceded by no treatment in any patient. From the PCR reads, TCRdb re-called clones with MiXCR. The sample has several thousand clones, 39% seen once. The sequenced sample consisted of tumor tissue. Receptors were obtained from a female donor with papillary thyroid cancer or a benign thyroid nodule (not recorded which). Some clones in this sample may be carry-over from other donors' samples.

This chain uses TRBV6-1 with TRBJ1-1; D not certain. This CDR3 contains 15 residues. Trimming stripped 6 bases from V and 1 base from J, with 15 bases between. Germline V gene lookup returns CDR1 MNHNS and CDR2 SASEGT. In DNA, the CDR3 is TGTGCCAGCAGACCCCCACGGGGAGGGAACACTGAAGCTTTCTTT. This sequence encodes CASRPPRGGNTEAFF.

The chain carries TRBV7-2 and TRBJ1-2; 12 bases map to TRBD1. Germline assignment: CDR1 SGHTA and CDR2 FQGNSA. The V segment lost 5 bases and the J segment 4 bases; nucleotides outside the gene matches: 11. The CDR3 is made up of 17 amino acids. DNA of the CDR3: TGTGCCAGCAGCCTATCGACCGGGACAGGGGGCGGCTATGGCTACACCTTC. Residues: CASSLSTGTGGGYGYTF.

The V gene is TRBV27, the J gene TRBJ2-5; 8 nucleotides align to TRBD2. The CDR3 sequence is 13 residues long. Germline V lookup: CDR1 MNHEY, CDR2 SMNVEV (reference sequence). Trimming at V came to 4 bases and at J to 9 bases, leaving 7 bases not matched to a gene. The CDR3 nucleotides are TGTGCCAGCAGTTGGACTAGCCGGGAGGCCCAGTACTTC. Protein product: CASSWTSREAQYF.

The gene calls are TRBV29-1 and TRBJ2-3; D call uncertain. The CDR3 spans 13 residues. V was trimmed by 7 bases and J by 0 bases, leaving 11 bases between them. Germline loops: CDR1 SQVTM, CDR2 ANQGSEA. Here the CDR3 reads CSGITWSTDTQYF. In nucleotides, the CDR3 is TGCAGCGGAATAACGTGGAGCACAGATACGCAGTATTTT.

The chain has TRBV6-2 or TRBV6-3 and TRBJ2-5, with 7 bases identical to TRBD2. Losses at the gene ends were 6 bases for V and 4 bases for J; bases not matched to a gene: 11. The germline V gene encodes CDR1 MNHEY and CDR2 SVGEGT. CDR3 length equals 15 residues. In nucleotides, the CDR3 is TGTGCCAGCAGGGACCCCGACGGGGGGAGAGAGACCCAGTACTTC. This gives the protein CASRDPDGGRETQYF.

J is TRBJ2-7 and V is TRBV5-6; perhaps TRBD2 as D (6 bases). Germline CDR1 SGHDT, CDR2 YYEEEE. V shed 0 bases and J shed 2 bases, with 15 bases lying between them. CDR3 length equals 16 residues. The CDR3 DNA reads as TGTGCCAGCAGCTTGGACGCGGCGGGAATAACCTACGAGCAGTACTTC. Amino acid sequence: CASSLDAAGITYEQYF.

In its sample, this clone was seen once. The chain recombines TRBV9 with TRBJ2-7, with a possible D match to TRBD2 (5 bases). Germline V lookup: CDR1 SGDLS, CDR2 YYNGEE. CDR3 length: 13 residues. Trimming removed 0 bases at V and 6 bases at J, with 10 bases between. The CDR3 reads CASSVGVGVEQYF. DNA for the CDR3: TGTGCCAGCAGCGTAGGGGTCGGGGTCGAGCAGTACTTC.

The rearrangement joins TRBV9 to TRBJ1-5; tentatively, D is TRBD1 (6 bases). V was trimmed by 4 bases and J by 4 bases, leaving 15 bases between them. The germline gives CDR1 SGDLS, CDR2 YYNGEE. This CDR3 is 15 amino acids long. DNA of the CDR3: TGTGCCAGCAGCTTAGGGGAGGGGGGTAATCAGCCCCAGCATTTT. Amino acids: CASSLGEGGNQPQHF.

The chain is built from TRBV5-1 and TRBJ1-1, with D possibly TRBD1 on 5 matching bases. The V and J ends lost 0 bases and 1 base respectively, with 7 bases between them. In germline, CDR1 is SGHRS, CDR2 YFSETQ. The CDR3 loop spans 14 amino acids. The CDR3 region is CASSLDGQNTEAFF. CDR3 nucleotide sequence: TGCGCCAGCAGCTTGGACGGACAGAACACTGAAGCTTTCTTT. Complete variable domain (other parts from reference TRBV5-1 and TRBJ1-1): KAGVTQTPRYLIKTRGQQVTLSCSPISGHRSVSWYQQTPGQGLQFLFEYFSETQRNKGNFPGRFSGRQFSNSRSEMNVSTLELGDSALYLCASSLDGQNTEAFFGQGTRLTVV.

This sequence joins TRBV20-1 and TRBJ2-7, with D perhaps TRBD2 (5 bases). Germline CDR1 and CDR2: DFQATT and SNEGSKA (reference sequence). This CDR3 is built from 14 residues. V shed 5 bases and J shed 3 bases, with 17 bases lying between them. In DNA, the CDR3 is TGCAGTGCTCCGAAGCAACTAGACAACTACGAGCAGTACTTC. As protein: CSAPKQLDNYEQYF.

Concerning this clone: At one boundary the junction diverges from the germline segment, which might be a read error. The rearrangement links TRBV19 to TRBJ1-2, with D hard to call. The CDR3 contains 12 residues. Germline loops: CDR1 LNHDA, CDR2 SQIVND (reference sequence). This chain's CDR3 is CDSSISVYDYTF. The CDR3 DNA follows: TGTGACAGTAGTATTTCAGTCTATGACTACACCTTC.

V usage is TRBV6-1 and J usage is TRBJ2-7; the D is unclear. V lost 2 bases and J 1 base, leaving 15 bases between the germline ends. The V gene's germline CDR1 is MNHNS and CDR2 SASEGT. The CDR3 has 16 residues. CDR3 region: CASSERVGRWSYEQYF. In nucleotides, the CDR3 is TGTGCCAGCAGTGAACGGGTCGGGCGGTGGTCCTACGAGCAGTACTTC.

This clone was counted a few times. This chain's CDR3 is CASRYGSGNTIYF. CDR3 nucleotides: TGTGCCAGCAGGTACGGCTCTGGAAACACCATATATTTT. The chain combines TRBV28 with TRBJ1-3; D is undetermined. Germline CDR1 is MDHEN and CDR2 is SYDVKM. Trimming left V 6 bases short and J 0 bases short, with 6 bases between. The CDR3 is made up of 13 amino acids.

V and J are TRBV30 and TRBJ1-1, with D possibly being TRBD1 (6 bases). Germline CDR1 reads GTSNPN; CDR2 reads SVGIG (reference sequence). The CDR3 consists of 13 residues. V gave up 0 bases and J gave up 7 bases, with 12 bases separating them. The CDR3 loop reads CAWSVGRGSEAFF. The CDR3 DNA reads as TGTGCCTGGAGTGTCGGCAGGGGAAGTGAAGCTTTCTTT.

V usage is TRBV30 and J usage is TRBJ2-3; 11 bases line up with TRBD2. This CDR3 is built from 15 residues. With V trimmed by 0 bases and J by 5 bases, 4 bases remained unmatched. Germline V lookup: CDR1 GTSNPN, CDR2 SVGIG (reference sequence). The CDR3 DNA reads TGTGCCTGGAGTGTACAGCTAGCGGGAGGAGATACGCAGTATTTT. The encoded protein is CAWSVQLAGGDTQYF.

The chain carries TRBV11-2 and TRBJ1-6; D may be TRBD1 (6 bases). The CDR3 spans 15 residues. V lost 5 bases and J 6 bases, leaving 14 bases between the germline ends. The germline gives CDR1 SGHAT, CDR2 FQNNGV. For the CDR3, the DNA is TGTGCCAGCAGCCTCGACGGGGGGCGTAATTCACCCCTCCACTTT. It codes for CASSLDGGRNSPLHF.

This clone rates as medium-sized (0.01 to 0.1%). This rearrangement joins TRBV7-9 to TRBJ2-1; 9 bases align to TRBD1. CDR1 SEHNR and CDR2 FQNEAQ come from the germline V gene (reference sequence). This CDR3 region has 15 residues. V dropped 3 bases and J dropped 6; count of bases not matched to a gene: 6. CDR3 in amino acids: CASSFPGTGLNEQFF. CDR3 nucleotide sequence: TGTGCCAGCAGCTTCCCCGGGACAGGGCTCAATGAGCAGTTCTTC.

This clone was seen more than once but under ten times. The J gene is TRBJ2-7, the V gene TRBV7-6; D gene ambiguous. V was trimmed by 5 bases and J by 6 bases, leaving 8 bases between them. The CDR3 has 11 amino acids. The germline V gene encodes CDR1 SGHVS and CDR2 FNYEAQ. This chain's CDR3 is CASSQGSEQYF. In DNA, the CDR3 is TGTGCCAGCAGCCAAGGGTCCGAGCAGTACTTC.

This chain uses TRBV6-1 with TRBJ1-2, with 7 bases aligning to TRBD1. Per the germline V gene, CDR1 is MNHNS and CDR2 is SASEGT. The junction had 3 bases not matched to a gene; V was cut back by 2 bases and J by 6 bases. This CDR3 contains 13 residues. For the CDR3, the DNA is TGTGCCAGCAGTGAAATTCAGGGGGATGGCTACACCTTC. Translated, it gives CASSEIQGDGYTF.

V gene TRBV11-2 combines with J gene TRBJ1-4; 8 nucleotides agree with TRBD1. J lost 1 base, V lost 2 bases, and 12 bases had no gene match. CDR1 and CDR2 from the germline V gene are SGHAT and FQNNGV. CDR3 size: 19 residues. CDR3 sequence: CASSLQGAVGLGTNEKLFF. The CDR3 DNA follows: TGTGCCAGCAGCTTACAGGGGGCGGTTGGCCTGGGAACTAATGAAAAACTGTTTTTT.

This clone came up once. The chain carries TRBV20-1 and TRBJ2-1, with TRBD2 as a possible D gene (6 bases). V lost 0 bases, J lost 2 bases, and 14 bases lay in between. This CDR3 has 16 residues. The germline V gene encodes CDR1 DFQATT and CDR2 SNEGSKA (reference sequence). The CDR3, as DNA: TGCAGTGCTAGAGATCGGGACTGGGGAACCTACAATGAGCAGTTCTTC. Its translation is CSARDRDWGTYNEQFF.

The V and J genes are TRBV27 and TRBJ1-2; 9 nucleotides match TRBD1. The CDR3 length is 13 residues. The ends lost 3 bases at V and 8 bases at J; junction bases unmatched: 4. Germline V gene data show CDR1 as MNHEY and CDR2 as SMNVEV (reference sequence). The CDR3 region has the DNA TGTGCCAGCAGTTTCCCCGGACAGGGGGGCTACACCTTC. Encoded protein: CASSFPGQGGYTF.

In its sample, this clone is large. CDR3 amino acids: CASSDPRDTYEQYF. The CDR3 coding sequence is TGTGCCAGCAGTGACCCCAGGGATACCTACGAGCAGTACTTC. The chain couples TRBV6-2 or TRBV6-3 to TRBJ2-7, with a tentative D call TRBD1 (5 bases). Germline V gene lookup returns CDR1 MNHEY and CDR2 SVGEGT. V lost 5 bases and J 2 bases, leaving 13 bases between the germline ends. The CDR3 runs to 14 residues.

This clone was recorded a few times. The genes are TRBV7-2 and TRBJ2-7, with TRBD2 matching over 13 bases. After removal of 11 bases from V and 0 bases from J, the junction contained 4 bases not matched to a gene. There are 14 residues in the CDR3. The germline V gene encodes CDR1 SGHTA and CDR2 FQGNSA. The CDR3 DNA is TGTGCCTCTCGGACTAGCGGGGGCTCCTACGAGCAGTACTTC. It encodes CASRTSGGSYEQYF. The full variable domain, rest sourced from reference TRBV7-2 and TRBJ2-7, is GAGVSQSPSNKVTEKGKDVELRCDPISGHTALYWYRQSLGQGLEFLIYFQGNSAPDKSGLPSDRFSAERTGGSVSTLTIQRTQQEDSAVYLCASRTSGGSYEQYFGPGTRLTVT.

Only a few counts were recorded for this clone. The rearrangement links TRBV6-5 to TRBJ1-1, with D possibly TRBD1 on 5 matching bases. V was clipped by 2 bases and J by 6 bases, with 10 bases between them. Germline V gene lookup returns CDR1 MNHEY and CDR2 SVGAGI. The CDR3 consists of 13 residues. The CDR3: CASSYQDSPEAFF. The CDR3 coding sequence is TGTGCCAGCAGTTACCAAGACAGTCCTGAAGCTTTCTTT.

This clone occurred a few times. CDR3 nucleotide sequence: TGTGCCAGCAAGGACACTCGAGATGGGCCCCAGCATTTT. Protein sequence: CASKDTRDGPQHF. The rearrangement links TRBV25-1 to TRBJ1-5, with D possibly TRBD1 on 5 matching bases. Germline V gene sequence: CDR1 MGHDK, CDR2 SYGVNS. The V gene lost 7 bases and the J gene lost 9 bases, with 16 bases spanning the gap. CDR3 length: 13 residues. Drawing the rest from reference TRBV25-1 and TRBJ1-5, the complete variable domain is EADIYQTPRYLVIGTGKKITLECSQTMGHDKMYWYQQDPGMELHLIHYSYGVNSTEKGDLSSESTVSRIRTEHFPLTLESARPSHTSQYLCASKDTRDGPQHFGDGTRLSIL.

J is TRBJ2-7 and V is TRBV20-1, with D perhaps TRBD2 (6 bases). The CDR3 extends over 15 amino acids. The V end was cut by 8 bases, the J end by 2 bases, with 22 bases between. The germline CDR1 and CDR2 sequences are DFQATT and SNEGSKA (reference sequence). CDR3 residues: CSLNPQTSIPYEQYF. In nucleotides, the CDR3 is TGCAGTTTGAACCCCCAAACTAGCATCCCCTACGAGCAGTACTTC.

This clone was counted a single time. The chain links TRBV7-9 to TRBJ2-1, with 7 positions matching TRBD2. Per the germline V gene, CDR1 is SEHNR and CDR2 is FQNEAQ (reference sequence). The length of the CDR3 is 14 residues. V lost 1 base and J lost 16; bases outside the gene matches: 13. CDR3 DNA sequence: TGTGCCAGCAGCTTAGTCGAGGGCGGACTAGTACATTTCTTC. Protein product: CASSLVEGGLVHFF.